This paragraph reports one T cell receptor beta chain. This CDR3 comprises 15 residues. The V end was cut by 0 bases, the J end by 0 bases, with 9 bases between. Germline V gene lookup returns CDR1 LNHNV and CDR2 YYDKDF (reference sequence). Libraries were prepared by immunoSEQ multiplex PCR; TCRdb keeps only in-frame clonotypes and omits some of them. The data contain roughly 330,000 clones, approximately 89% of them seen just once; the ten biggest clones take up roughly 5%. The data are from a study of blood T cell repertoires in COVID-19. Turning to the study itself: The United States, Italy and Spain supplied acute and convalescent COVID-19 samples. PBMCs, B-cell-depleted T cells, or T cells provided the cDNA or gDNA that made up the material.

Across about 22 US areas, participants ranged in age from about 18 to 90 years. Participant reports of clinical history set cohort assignment. Sequenced material: PBMCs or T cells enriched from blood (not recorded which). The chain links TRBV15 to TRBJ2-7; no definite D call. The origin of this receptor is a woman in her thirties who had recovered from COVID-19. In DNA, the CDR3 is TGTGCCACCAGCAGAGATCTGGGCACCTCCTACGAGCAGTACTTC. Amino acid sequence: CATSRDLGTSYEQYF.